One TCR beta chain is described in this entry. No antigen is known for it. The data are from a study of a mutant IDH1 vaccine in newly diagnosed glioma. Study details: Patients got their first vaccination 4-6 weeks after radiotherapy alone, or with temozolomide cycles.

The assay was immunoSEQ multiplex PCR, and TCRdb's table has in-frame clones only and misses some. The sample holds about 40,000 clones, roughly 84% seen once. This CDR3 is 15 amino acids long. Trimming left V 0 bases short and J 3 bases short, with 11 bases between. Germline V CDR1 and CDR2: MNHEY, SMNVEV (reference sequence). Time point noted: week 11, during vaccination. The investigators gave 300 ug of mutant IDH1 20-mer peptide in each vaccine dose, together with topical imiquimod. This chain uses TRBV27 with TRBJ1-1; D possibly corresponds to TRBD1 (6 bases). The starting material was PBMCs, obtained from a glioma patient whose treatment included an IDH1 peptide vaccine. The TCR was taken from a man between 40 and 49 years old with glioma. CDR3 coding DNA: TGTGCCAGCAGTTTATCAAGGACAGCAGACACTGAAGCTTTCTTT. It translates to CASSLSRTADTEAFF.